This record covers a single TCR beta chain. Its matching antigen is unknown. This sample is part of a study of response to subunit inactivated influenza vaccine. Overall study results and limits: Each seasonal influenza vaccination, the authors suggested, recruits few new T cells.

A single record per CDR3 protein comes from TCRdb applying MiXCR to the RT-PCR reads. Found here are approximately 520,000 distinct CDR3 sequences, about 15% of them singletons; the top ten hold roughly 3.1%. This TCR came from a man between 50 and 75 years old who received an inactivated influenza vaccine. The specimen comprised CD4+ T cells sorted from PBMCs, sampled less than 30 months after vaccination.

This CDR3 reads CASSRVATNEKLFF. The CDR3, as DNA: TGTGCCAGCAGCAGGGTCGCAACTAATGAAAAACTGTTTTTT. J is TRBJ1-4 and V is TRBV12-3 or TRBV12-4, with D tentatively TRBD1 (5 bases). Trimming cost V 6 bases and J 0 bases, with 8 bases left between them. The CDR3 is 14 residues long.